A selection of T cell receptor beta chains follows, all from one sample in a study of shared clonotypes between healthy human individuals. The data were produced by immunoSEQ multiplex PCR, yet TCRdb's version contains in-frame clones alone and is incomplete. The sample gives under 1,100,000 clones, more than 65% of which show up once; nearly 1.5% is in the top ten. Source material: memory CD4+ T cells sorted from blood. The receptors stem from a man younger than 35 in good health. CDR3s include the opening cysteine and the closing phenylalanine or tryptophan. The order of the fields is CDR3 length, V gene, D gene, CDR3 protein. D genes are given only for firm matches.

14	TRBV11-2	.	CASSLDWQYNEQFF
19	TRBV11-2	.	CASSHPRDGHSEHVAEAFF
16	TRBV10-2	.	CASGDSGVAGANVLTF
17	TRBV27	.	CASSRAPVISGANVLTF
17	TRBV7-2	TRBD2	CASSLSTSGRGPDTQYF
16	TRBV4-1	.	CASREQGRSSYNEQFF
16	TRBV25-1	TRBD1	CASSTRQGSIQETQYF
16	TRBV2	.	CASSDDGEAIKDTQYF
13	TRBV7-2	.	CASSPLNTDTQYF
16	TRBV4-3	TRBD2	CASSQDLAGPYNEQFF
14	TRBV2	TRBD2	CASSGLAGGGEQFF
12	TRBV19	.	CASSIIGEKLFF
16	TRBV4-2	TRBD1	CASSRSGTGDNYGYTF
16	TRBV5-1	TRBD2	CASSLEGSGRAFEQFF
13	TRBV11-2	.	CASRTLAKNIQYF
16	TRBV30	TRBD2	CAWSRRRGTIQETQYF
17	TRBV6-1	.	CASSEVLTSGAGGTQYF
15	TRBV7-2	.	CASSSRSGRTDTQYF
13	TRBV5-1	.	CASSLESAYGYTF
16	TRBV2	TRBD2	CASSELIAGGADTQYF